The T cell receptor beta chain under discussion was sequenced for a study of shared clonotypes between healthy human individuals. Regarding the study as a whole: Roughly 4.6% of naive CD4 clonotypes were common to a few donors.

The germline gives CDR1 KGHSH, CDR2 LQKENI. This CDR3 spans 12 amino acids. V was trimmed by 1 base and J by 7 bases, leaving 8 bases between them. A note on this clone: Its target is unknown.

Study processing details: ImmunoSEQ yielded junction-only sequences lacking quality scores, so filtering differed. The repertoire was sequenced with immunoSEQ multiplex PCR; TCRdb's copy has only in-frame clones and lacks some. For V, J and clone size, that table is used; D and trimming come from the DNA. Seen here are roughly 2.2 million clones, more than 80% observed once, and the top ten hold 0.35% to 0.5%. The sample comprised naive CD4+ T cells from PBMCs. The sample's subset: CD45RA+ positively selected. The gene calls are TRBV18 and TRBJ2-7; D perhaps matches TRBD2 (6 bases). The TCR was taken from a young man in good health. Some clones in this sample may be carry-over from other donors' samples. CDR3 region: CASSPRGIEQYF. CDR3 bases: TGTGCCAGCTCACCACGCGGGATTGAGCAGTACTTC.